The present TCR beta chain was sequenced within a study of T-cell memory formation after mild COVID-19. Using its own MiXCR run on the 5' RACE reads, TCRdb lists one record per CDR3 protein. The sample lists over 95,000 distinct CDR3 sequences, around a fifth occurring once. V was pared by 1 base and J by 5 bases, with 21 bases between. The CDR3 is 17 amino acids. Germline assignment: CDR1 LGHDT and CDR2 YNNKEL (reference sequence). The material sequenced was PBMCs or a T cell subset sorted from them (not recorded which). J is TRBJ2-7 and V is TRBV3-1, with D maybe TRBD1 (6 bases). The origin of this receptor is a man younger than 30 who had mild COVID-19 (a few samples of this study predate the infection). Cell type and time point are not known. The CDR3 reads CASSQAYSPQGNHEQYV. CDR3 in DNA: TGTGCCAGCAGCCAAGCTTACTCCCCTCAGGGGAATCACGAGCAGTACGTC.